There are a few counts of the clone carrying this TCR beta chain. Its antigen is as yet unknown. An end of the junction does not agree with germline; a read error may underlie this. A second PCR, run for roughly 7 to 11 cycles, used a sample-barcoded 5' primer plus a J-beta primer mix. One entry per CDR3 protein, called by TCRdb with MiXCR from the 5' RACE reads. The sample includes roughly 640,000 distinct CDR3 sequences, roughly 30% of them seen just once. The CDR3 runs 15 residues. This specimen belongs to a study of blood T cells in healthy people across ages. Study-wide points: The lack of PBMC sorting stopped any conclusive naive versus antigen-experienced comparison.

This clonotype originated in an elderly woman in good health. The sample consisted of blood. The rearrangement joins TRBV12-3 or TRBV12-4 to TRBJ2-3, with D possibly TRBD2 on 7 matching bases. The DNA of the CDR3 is TGTGCCAGCAATTTATGGGGGGGGGCCACAGATACGCAGTATTTT. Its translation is CASNLWGGATDTQYF.